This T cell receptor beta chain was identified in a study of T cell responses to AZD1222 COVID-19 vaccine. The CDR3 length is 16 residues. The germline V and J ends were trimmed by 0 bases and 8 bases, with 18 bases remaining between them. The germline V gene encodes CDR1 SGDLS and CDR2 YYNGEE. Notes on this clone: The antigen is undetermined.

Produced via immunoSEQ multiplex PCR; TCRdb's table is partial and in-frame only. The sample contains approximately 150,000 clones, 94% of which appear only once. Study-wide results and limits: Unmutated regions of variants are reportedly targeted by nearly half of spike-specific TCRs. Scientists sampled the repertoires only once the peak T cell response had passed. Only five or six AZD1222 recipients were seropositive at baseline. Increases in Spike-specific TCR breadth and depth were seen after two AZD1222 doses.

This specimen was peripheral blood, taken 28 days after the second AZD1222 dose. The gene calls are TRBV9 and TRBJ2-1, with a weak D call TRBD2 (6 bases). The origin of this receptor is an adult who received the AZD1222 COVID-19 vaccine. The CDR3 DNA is TGTGCCAGCAGCGTAGACCCCGGGACTCGGGATGATGAGCAGTTCTTC. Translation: CASSVDPGTRDDEQFF.